This T cell receptor (beta chain) emerged from a study of blood T cell repertoires in COVID-19. Study details: The study drew acute and convalescent COVID-19 samples from the United States, Italy and Spain. In each case, the material was cDNA or gDNA derived from T cells, B-cell-depleted T cells, or PBMCs.

Study processing details: Amplification of reference gene primers was used by the study to estimate nucleated cell counts. Sequencing was performed with immunoSEQ multiplex PCR; in TCRdb, only in-frame clones are kept and a portion is missing. V and J calls and clone size are those listed in that table; D and trimming were worked out from the DNA. Counted here are 200,000 or so clones, roughly 88% occurring once; the ten biggest clones make up roughly 13%. Germline CDR1 reads MGHRA; CDR2 reads YSYEKL. This CDR3 spans 13 amino acids. V lost 4 bases and J 2 bases, leaving 8 bases between the germline ends.

The TCR originated in a human donor in a cohort sampled during active COVID-19. The sequenced sample consisted of peripheral blood. The V gene is TRBV4-1, the J gene TRBJ2-5; D is perhaps TRBD1 (5 bases). The CDR3 bases are TGCGCCAGCAGCCTGACAGAACAAGAGACCCAGTACTTC. Its translation is CASSLTEQETQYF.